The 26 T cell receptor beta chains below were found in one sample sequenced in a study of blood T cells in healthy people across ages. For the second PCR, which ran for about 7 to 11 cycles, a sample-barcoded 5' primer and a J-beta primer mix were used. TCRdb ran MiXCR on the 5' RACE reads and lists one entry per CDR3 protein. The sample contains around 1,000,000 distinct CDR3 sequences, less than 25% of which appear only once. The same sample was also studied in work on T cells of mothers and their children.

Material for sequencing was blood. Receptor source: a girl aged 2-10 years in good health.

This clonotype was detected only a few times. The chain carries TRBV12-3 or TRBV12-4 and TRBJ1-2; tentatively, D is TRBD1 (5 bases). The CDR3 has 14 residues. With 7 bases removed from V and 2 bases from J, the gap between germline ends came to 14 bases. This CDR3 is CASNPTGVNYGYTF. The CDR3 DNA follows: TGTGCCAGCAACCCCACAGGAGTAAACTATGGCTACACCTTC.

This chain links TRBV29-1 with TRBJ1-2; D is unclear. This CDR3 region has 13 residues. Germline CDR1 is SQVTM and CDR2 is ANQGSEA. Trimming removed 2 bases from V and 4 bases from J, with 11 bases in between. The CDR3 DNA follows: TGCAGCGTTGAAAAAGAGGGCCTCTATGGCTACACCTTC. It specifies CSVEKEGLYGYTF.

The chain recombines TRBV5-5 with TRBJ2-3, with D perhaps TRBD1 (6 bases). The CDR3 is 16 amino acids. V lost 7 bases, J lost 4 bases, and 22 bases lay in between. Germline assignment: CDR1 SGHKS and CDR2 YYEKEE (reference sequence). The CDR3 DNA is TGTGCCAGCTTTAAAACGGGCAGGGGAATCCCAGATACGCAGTATTTT. Its protein is CASFKTGRGIPDTQYF.

This clonotype was counted between two and nine times. This chain connects TRBV29-1 to TRBJ1-1; the D gene is possibly TRBD1 (5 bases). The CDR3 contains 13 residues. Trimming removed 5 bases from V and 8 bases from J, with 18 bases in between. Germline V CDR1 and CDR2: SQVTM, ANQGSEA. The CDR3 spells CSVWGSSSQEAFF. CDR3 in DNA: TGCAGCGTTTGGGGGTCCTCTTCACAAGAAGCTTTCTTT.

This chain uses TRBV19 with TRBJ1-2, with 7 nucleotides matching TRBD1. The CDR3 covers 13 residues. V trimming: 3 bases; J trimming: 5 bases; junction bases outside the gene matches: 3. Germline V gives CDR1 LNHDA, CDR2 SQIVND (reference sequence). In DNA, the CDR3 is TGTGCCAGTAGTATGCAGGGGGGGTATGGCTACACCTTC. Amino acid sequence: CASSMQGGYGYTF. The entire variable domain, with the rest obtained from reference TRBV19 and TRBJ1-2, is as follows: DGGITQSPKYLFRKEGQNVTLSCEQNLNHDAMYWYRQDPGQGLRLIYYSQIVNDFQKGDIAEGYSVSREKKESFPLTVTSAQKNPTAFYLCASSMQGGYGYTFGSGTRLTVV.

This clonotype was picked up a small number of times. The V call is TRBV5-6, the J call TRBJ1-2; no clear D gene. This CDR3 has 14 residues. Trimming shortened V by 4 bases and J by 0 bases, and 10 bases separated the two germline ends. Germline V lookup: CDR1 SGHDT, CDR2 YYEEEE. The CDR3 region has the DNA TGTGCCAGCAGCGTGGACGGGACTAACTATGGCTACACCTTC. Its translation: CASSVDGTNYGYTF. The full variable domain, rest sourced from reference TRBV5-6 and TRBJ1-2, is DAGVTQSPTHLIKTRGQQVTLRCSPKSGHDTVSWYQQALGQGPQFIFQYYEEEERQRGNFPDRFSGHQFPNYSSELNVNALLLGDSALYLCASSVDGTNYGYTFGSGTRLTVV.

This chain uses TRBV3-1 with TRBJ2-3, with D maybe TRBD1 (5 bases). Germline values: CDR1 LGHDT, CDR2 YNNKEL (reference sequence). The V gene lost 1 base and the J gene lost 2 bases, with 7 bases spanning the gap. There are 14 residues in the CDR3. The CDR3 reads CASSQADNTDTQYF. In nucleotides, the CDR3 is TGTGCCAGCAGCCAAGCGGACAACACAGATACGCAGTATTTT.

The chain links TRBV5-5 to TRBJ2-1; 9 nucleotides agree with TRBD1. Germline lookup yields CDR1 SGHKS and CDR2 YYEKEE (reference sequence). Losses at the gene ends were 4 bases for V and 4 bases for J; bases not matched to a gene: 6. The CDR3 runs 15 residues. The CDR3 region is CASSPPGTGYNEQFF. CDR3 bases: TGTGCCAGCAGCCCTCCTGGGACAGGGTACAATGAGCAGTTCTTC.

This clonotype occurred a few times. J is TRBJ2-7 and V is TRBV29-1, with 7 bases matching TRBD1. The germline V gene has CDR1 SQVTM and CDR2 ANQGSEA. V dropped 5 bases and J dropped 1; count of bases not matched to a gene: 8. The CDR3 consists of 14 residues. The CDR3 nucleotides read TGCAGCGTTCTGGACAGGCTCTCTTCCTACGAGCAGTACTTC. The encoded protein is CSVLDRLSSYEQYF.

This clonotype was counted a few times. This chain connects TRBV4-1 to TRBJ1-1; 7 bases are shared with TRBD1. Unmatched junction bases numbered 11, after V lost 1 base and J lost 6 bases. This CDR3 is 16 amino acids long. CDR1 is MGHRA, CDR2 YSYEKL, per germline. Here the CDR3 DNA reads TGCGCCAGCAGCCAAGGGACAGGCACACGGAGGGCTGAAGCTTTCTTT. Amino acid sequence: CASSQGTGTRRAEAFF.

The sample holds a few counts of this clonotype. V and J are TRBV20-1 and TRBJ1-2, with TRBD1 identical over 8 bases. The CDR3 contains 17 residues. Germline values: CDR1 DFQATT, CDR2 SNEGSKA (reference sequence). V gave up 0 bases and J gave up 1 base; unmatched junction bases: 10. The CDR3 protein is CSARDNRGTGDNYGYTF. Written as DNA, the CDR3 is TGCAGTGCTAGAGATAATAGAGGGACAGGCGATAACTATGGCTACACCTTC.

The genes are TRBV2 and TRBJ1-1; perhaps TRBD1 as D (5 bases). Germline CDR1 and CDR2: SNHLY and FYNNEI. This CDR3 region has 15 residues. V dropped 6 bases and J dropped 2 bases, with 16 bases sitting between them. CDR3 loop: CASREDKGLNTEAFF. CDR3 nucleotide sequence: TGTGCCAGCAGAGAGGACAAGGGGCTTAACACTGAAGCTTTCTTT.

The table lists this clonotype with a few counts. V is TRBV7-2 and J is TRBJ1-4; TRBD1 agrees at 7 bases. CDR1 is SGHTA and CDR2 is FQGNSA in the germline V gene. V dropped 5 bases and J dropped 2; count of bases not matched to a gene: 5. This CDR3 spans 15 amino acids. The CDR3 reads CASSRKGQTNEKLFF. For the CDR3, the DNA is TGTGCCAGCAGCCGGAAGGGACAGACTAATGAAAAACTGTTTTTT.

This clonotype has a handful of counts. The V call is TRBV7-9, the J call TRBJ2-3; D uncertain. CDR1 is SEHNR and CDR2 is FQNEAQ in the germline V gene (reference sequence). The CDR3 is made up of 16 amino acids. With 5 bases removed from V and 2 bases from J, the gap between germline ends came to 17 bases. CDR3 DNA sequence: TGTGCCAGCAGCAAAACACCAGCGAGCCACACAGATACGCAGTATTTT. Protein: CASSKTPASHTDTQYF.

This clonotype was counted a few times. The chain links TRBV7-9 to TRBJ2-5; TRBD1 is a possible D gene (5 bases). The J call may not be correct, given that the DNA end is closer to TRBJ2-7. Germline CDR1 reads SEHNR; CDR2 reads FQNEAQ (reference sequence). This CDR3 contains 15 residues. The CDR3 region has the DNA TGTGCCAGCAGCCTTGACAGAACGTTCTCCTACGAGCAGTACTTC. The encoded protein is CASSLDRTFSYEQYF.

The chain uses TRBV13 and TRBJ2-7; TRBD1 matches 9 bases. Trimming took 5 bases from V and 3 from J; bases not matched to a gene: 8. The CDR3 loop spans 15 amino acids. Germline CDR1 PRHDT, CDR2 FYEKMQ (reference sequence). The CDR3 DNA is TGTGCCAGCAGCCACCTACAGGGGGCAAACTACGAGCAGTACTTC. Translation gives CASSHLQGANYEQYF.

V usage is TRBV20-1 and J usage is TRBJ1-2, with TRBD1 identical over 9 bases. The trim removed 6 bases at V and 4 bases at J, leaving 18 bases unmatched. Germline V gene data show CDR1 as DFQATT and CDR2 as SNEGSKA (reference sequence). This CDR3 region has 17 residues. The DNA for the CDR3 is TGCAGTGCCCCCAAAAGAAGAGGACAGGGGCTAACCTATGGCTACACCTTC. Translated: CSAPKRRGQGLTYGYTF.

This clonotype was seen a few times. The chain recombines TRBV25-1 with TRBJ2-1; D gene uncertain. Germline assignment: CDR1 MGHDK and CDR2 SYGVNS. The CDR3 sequence is 15 residues long. Trimming took 3 bases from V and 0 from J, leaving 9 bases between them. CDR3 in amino acids: CASSDGLSSYNEQFF. The CDR3 DNA sequence: TGTGCCAGCAGTGATGGGTTGAGCTCCTACAATGAGCAGTTCTTC. The entire variable domain, with the rest obtained from reference TRBV25-1 and TRBJ2-1, is as follows: EADIYQTPRYLVIGTGKKITLECSQTMGHDKMYWYQQDPGMELHLIHYSYGVNSTEKGDLSSESTVSRIRTEHFPLTLESARPSHTSQYLCASSDGLSSYNEQFFGPGTRLTVL.

This clonotype has a handful of counts. This chain connects TRBV7-3 to TRBJ2-7, with a possible D match to TRBD2 (6 bases). The CDR3 extends over 14 amino acids. V dropped 2 bases and J dropped 1 base, with 9 bases sitting between them. Germline CDR1 is SGHTA and CDR2 is FQGTGA. The CDR3 nucleotides are TGTGCCAGCAGCTTACCGGGGGAATCCTACGAGCAGTACTTC. It yields the protein CASSLPGESYEQYF.

The rearrangement joins TRBV9 to TRBJ2-5; 7 nucleotides match TRBD2. Per germline, CDR1 SGDLS and CDR2 YYNGEE. The CDR3 has 15 residues. The ends lost 1 base at V and 7 bases at J; junction bases unmatched: 10. In nucleotides, the CDR3 is TGTGCCAGCAGCGTATGGGCAGGGACTATGGGGACCCAGTACTTC. Translation gives CASSVWAGTMGTQYF.

A few counts support this clonotype. V is TRBV7-9 and J is TRBJ1-2; 7 nucleotides match TRBD1. CDR3 length: 14 amino acids. Trimming cost V 0 bases and J 8 bases; bases outside gene matches: 6. Germline assignment: CDR1 SEHNR and CDR2 FQNEAQ (reference sequence). CDR3 coding DNA: TGTGCCAGCAGCTTAGCCGACAGGGCCAAAGGCTACACCTTC. Translating gives CASSLADRAKGYTF.

This clonotype was observed a few times. A read error may account for a junction end that differs from germline. The chain carries TRBV6-5 and TRBJ2-7; D ambiguous. CDR1 and CDR2 (germline): MNHEY, SVGAGI. The CDR3 totals 10 residues. This chain's CDR3 is CASSTHRSLF. The CDR3 DNA reads as TGTGCCAGCAGCACACACCGGTCCCTCTTC.

The chain is built from TRBV2 and TRBJ2-5; TRBD2 might be the D (5 bases). The CDR3 is made up of 13 amino acids. Germline CDR1 SNHLY, CDR2 FYNNEI. The ends were cut back, 6 bases at V and 0 bases at J, with 8 bases in the middle. The CDR3 DNA reads as TGTGCCAGCAGGGAGGACTACCAAGAGACCCAGTACTTC. Encoded protein: CASREDYQETQYF. Together with reference TRBV2 and TRBJ2-5, the CDR3 gives the full variable domain: EPEVTQTPSHQVTQMGQEVILRCVPISNHLYFYWYRQILGQKVEFLVSFYNNEISEKSEIFDDQFSVERPDGSNFTLKIRSTKLEDSAMYFCASREDYQETQYFGPGTRLLVL.

V is TRBV12-3 or TRBV12-4 and J is TRBJ1-2; 9 bases are a match to TRBD1. Germline trimming cut 3 bases from V and 5 bases from J; bases unmatched to any gene: 7. The CDR3 has 15 amino acids. The CDR3 DNA reads TGTGCCAGCAGTTTGGGTGGGACAGGGTCTTATGGCTACACCTTC. Encoded protein: CASSLGGTGSYGYTF.

The V call is TRBV12-3 or TRBV12-4, the J call TRBJ2-3, with D possibly TRBD1 on 6 matching bases. Trimming removed 5 bases from V and 4 bases from J, with 13 bases in between. This CDR3 is built from 14 residues. The CDR3 protein is CASSNGQLSDTQYF. In DNA, the CDR3 is TGTGCCAGCAGTAACGGACAGTTATCAGATACGCAGTATTTT.

The chain combines TRBV29-1 with TRBJ2-4, with 7 bases identical to TRBD1. This CDR3 has 13 residues. Germline-derived CDR1 and CDR2 are SQVTM and ANQGSEA. The V segment lost 4 bases and the J segment 8 bases; nucleotides outside the gene matches: 8. Here the CDR3 DNA reads TGCAGCGTTGGGACCACAGGGGTGGACATTCAGTACTTC. Translating gives CSVGTTGVDIQYF.